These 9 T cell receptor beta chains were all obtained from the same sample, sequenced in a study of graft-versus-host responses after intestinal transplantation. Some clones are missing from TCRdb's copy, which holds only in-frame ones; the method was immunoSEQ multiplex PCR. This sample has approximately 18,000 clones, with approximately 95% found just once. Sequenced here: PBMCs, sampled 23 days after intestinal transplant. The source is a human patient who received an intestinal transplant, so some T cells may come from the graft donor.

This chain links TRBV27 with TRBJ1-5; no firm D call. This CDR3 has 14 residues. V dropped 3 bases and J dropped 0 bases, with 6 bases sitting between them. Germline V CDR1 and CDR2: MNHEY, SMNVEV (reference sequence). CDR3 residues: CASSLGTSNQPQHF. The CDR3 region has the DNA TGTGCCAGCAGTTTGGGCACTAGCAATCAGCCCCAGCATTTT.

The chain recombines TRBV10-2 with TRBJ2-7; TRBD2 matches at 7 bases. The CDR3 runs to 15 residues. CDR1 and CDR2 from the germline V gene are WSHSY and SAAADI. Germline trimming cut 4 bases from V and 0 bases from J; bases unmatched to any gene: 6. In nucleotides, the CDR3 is TGCGCCAGCAGTGCGGGGGGACTTGACTCCTACGAGCAGTACTTC. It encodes CASSAGGLDSYEQYF.

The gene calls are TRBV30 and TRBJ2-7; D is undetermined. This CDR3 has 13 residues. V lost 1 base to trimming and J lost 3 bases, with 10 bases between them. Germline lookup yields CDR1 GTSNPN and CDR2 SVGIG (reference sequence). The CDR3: CAWSGASSYEQYF. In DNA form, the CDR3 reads TGTGCCTGGAGTGGAGCCAGTAGCTACGAGCAGTACTTC.

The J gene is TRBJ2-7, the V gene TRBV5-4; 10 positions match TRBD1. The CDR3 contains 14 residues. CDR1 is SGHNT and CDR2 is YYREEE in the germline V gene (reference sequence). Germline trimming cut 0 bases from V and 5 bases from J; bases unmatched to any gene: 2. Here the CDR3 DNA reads TGTGCCAGCAGCTTGGGACAGGGGGCGAACGAGCAGTACTTC. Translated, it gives CASSLGQGANEQYF.

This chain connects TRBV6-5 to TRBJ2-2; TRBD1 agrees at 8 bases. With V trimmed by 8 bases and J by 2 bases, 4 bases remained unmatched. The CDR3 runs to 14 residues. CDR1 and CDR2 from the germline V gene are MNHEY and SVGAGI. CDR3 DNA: TGTGCCAGCCGACAGGGGTCAAACACCGGGGAGCTGTTTTTT. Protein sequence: CASRQGSNTGELFF.

CDR3 sequence: CASSQGTSGMTYEQYF. The CDR3 DNA is TGTGCCAGCAGCCAAGGGACTAGCGGGATGACGTACGAGCAGTACTTC. The chain joins TRBV4-2 to TRBJ2-7; TRBD2 agrees at 12 bases. The trim removed 1 base at V and 4 bases at J, leaving 5 bases unmatched. This CDR3 has 16 residues. CDR1 is LGHNA, CDR2 YNFKEQ, per germline.

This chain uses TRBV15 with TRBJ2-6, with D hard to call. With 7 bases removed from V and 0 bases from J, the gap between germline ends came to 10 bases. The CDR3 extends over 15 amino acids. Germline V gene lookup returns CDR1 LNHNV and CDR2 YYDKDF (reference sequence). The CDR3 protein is CATTAATSGANVLTF. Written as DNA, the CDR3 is TGTGCCACCACGGCGGCCACCTCTGGGGCCAACGTCCTGACTTTC.

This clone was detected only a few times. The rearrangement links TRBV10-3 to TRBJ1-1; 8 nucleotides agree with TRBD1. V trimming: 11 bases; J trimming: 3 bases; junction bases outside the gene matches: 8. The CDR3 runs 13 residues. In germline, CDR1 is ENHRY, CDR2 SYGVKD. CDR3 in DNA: TGTGCCTCCCAGGGGGCTGGGGACACTGAAGCTTTCTTT. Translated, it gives CASQGAGDTEAFF.

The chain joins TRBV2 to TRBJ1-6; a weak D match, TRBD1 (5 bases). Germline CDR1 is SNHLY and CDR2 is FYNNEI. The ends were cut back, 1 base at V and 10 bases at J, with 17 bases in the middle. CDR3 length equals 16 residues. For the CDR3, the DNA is TGTGCCAGCAGTGAAGTAGGGAGACAGTTTATGTCACCCCTCCACTTT. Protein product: CASSEVGRQFMSPLHF. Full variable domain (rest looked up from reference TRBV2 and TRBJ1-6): EPEVTQTPSHQVTQMGQEVILRCVPISNHLYFYWYRQILGQKVEFLVSFYNNEISEKSEIFDDQFSVERPDGSNFTLKIRSTKLEDSAMYFCASSEVGRQFMSPLHFGNGTRLTVT.